The 17 T cell receptor beta chains below were found in one sample sequenced in a study of cytomegalovirus exposure and HLA in healthy donors. The PCR was carried out with 60 Vbeta primers and 13 Jbeta primers. The table came from immunoSEQ multiplex PCR; TCRdb's copy has only in-frame clones and leaves some out. The sample gives about 160,000 clones, more than 60% of which show up once; around 3% is in the top ten. The sequenced sample consisted of PBMCs. Receptor source: a woman aged 45-65 years in good health and CMV-seropositive.

The chain links TRBV4-1 to TRBJ2-3; the D gene is possibly TRBD2 (6 bases). V was clipped by 2 bases and J by 3 bases, with 12 bases between them. This CDR3 region has 15 residues. Germline V gene sequence: CDR1 MGHRA, CDR2 YSYEKL. The CDR3 region has the DNA TGCGCCAGCAGCCAACCGGGAGTGGGTACAGATACGCAGTATTTT. Protein product: CASSQPGVGTDTQYF.

The genes are TRBV7-2 and TRBJ2-2; TRBD2 might be the D (6 bases). V was trimmed by 2 bases and J by 5 bases, leaving 15 bases between them. The CDR3 covers 16 residues. Germline V CDR1 and CDR2: SGHTA, FQGNSA. CDR3 nucleotides: TGTGCCAGCAGCTTATGGGGGGTTACGGGTACCGGGGAGCTGTTTTTT. Its protein is CASSLWGVTGTGELFF.

V is TRBV5-6 and J is TRBJ2-4; the match to TRBD2 covers 7 bases. Germline V lookup: CDR1 SGHDT, CDR2 YYEEEE. This CDR3 has 16 residues. Trimming took 6 bases from V and 6 from J; bases not matched to a gene: 15. The CDR3 loop reads CASTTFREAGTNIQYF. The CDR3 coding sequence is TGTGCCAGCACCACCTTCCGGGAGGCAGGGACAAACATTCAGTACTTC.

This clone was seen once. This rearrangement joins TRBV7-8 to TRBJ2-7; 10 nucleotides agree with TRBD1. The CDR3 totals 16 residues. With V trimmed by 5 bases and J by 1 base, 8 bases remained unmatched. Germline CDR1 and CDR2: SGHVS and FQNEAQ. CDR3 nucleotide sequence: TGTGCCAGCAGCCCCCGGGACAGGGGCGATTCCTACGAGCAGTACTTC. Its translation is CASSPRDRGDSYEQYF.

This chain links TRBV19 with TRBJ2-2; possible D gene TRBD1, 5 bases. The CDR3 has 16 amino acids. CDR1 and CDR2 (germline): LNHDA, SQIVND (reference sequence). V was shortened by 10 bases and J by 4 bases, with 22 bases between the two germline ends. The CDR3 bases are TGTGCCACTTCAGATCTCAGGGTCACGGGCACCGGGGAGCTGTTTTTT. Its protein is CATSDLRVTGTGELFF.

This chain joins TRBV7-2 and TRBJ1-2; 10 positions agree with TRBD1. The length of the CDR3 is 13 residues. Germline trimming cut 2 bases from V and 14 bases from J; bases unmatched to any gene: 8. CDR1 and CDR2 (germline): SGHTA, FQGNSA. Here the CDR3 DNA reads TGTGCCAGCAGCTTACGGGACAGGGGCCCGGGGACCTTC. Protein product: CASSLRDRGPGTF.

The rearrangement links TRBV27 to TRBJ2-2; D call uncertain. The CDR3 totals 11 residues. Germline V gene lookup returns CDR1 MNHEY and CDR2 SMNVEV (reference sequence). V lost 6 bases, J lost 7 bases, and 6 bases lay in between. In DNA, the CDR3 is TGTGCCAGCAGATCAGTCGGGGAGCTGTTTTTT. Its protein is CASRSVGELFF.

The V call is TRBV5-6, the J call TRBJ2-7, with 9 bases matching TRBD1. This CDR3 has 15 residues. V lost 3 bases to trimming and J lost 5 bases; unmatched junction nucleotides: 9. In germline, CDR1 is SGHDT, CDR2 YYEEEE. The CDR3 reads CASSWGWGQGDEQYF. Written as DNA, the CDR3 is TGTGCCAGCAGCTGGGGCTGGGGACAGGGCGACGAGCAGTACTTC.

V usage is TRBV10-3 and J usage is TRBJ2-7; the match to TRBD2 covers 14 bases. The V gene end was trimmed by 9 bases and the J gene end by 5 bases; junction bases not matched to a gene: 6. The CDR3 is 14 residues long. Germline values: CDR1 ENHRY, CDR2 SYGVKD. CDR3 sequence (DNA): TGTGCCATTACTGGGACTAGCGGGAGTAACGAGCAGTACTTC. Its protein is CAITGTSGSNEQYF.

In its sample, this clone was seen once. The rearrangement uses TRBV5-8 and TRBJ2-5; the match to TRBD2 covers 14 bases. The V and J ends lost 4 bases and 4 bases, in that order; junction bases with no gene match: 6. Germline values: CDR1 SGHTS, CDR2 YDEGEE. The CDR3 is 16 residues long. CDR3 sequence (DNA): TGTGCCAGCAGCCCAGGGACTAGCGGGAGTTCAGAGACCCAGTACTTC. Translated: CASSPGTSGSSETQYF.

This clone was observed a handful of times. This rearrangement joins TRBV25-1 to TRBJ1-1; D call uncertain. This CDR3 contains 13 residues. With 4 bases removed from V and 1 base from J, the gap between germline ends came to 7 bases. Germline V CDR1 and CDR2: MGHDK, SYGVNS. CDR3 nucleotide sequence: TGTGCCAGCAGTGGACTGACGAACACTGAAGCTTTCTTT. As protein: CASSGLTNTEAFF.

The chain combines TRBV28 with TRBJ1-5; TRBD1 matches at 7 bases. The V gene end was trimmed by 10 bases and the J gene end by 0 bases; junction bases not matched to a gene: 9. The germline CDR1 and CDR2 sequences are MDHEN and SYDVKM. The CDR3 length is 15 residues. CDR3 region: CATTRQGVSNQPQHF. Written as DNA, the CDR3 is TGTGCCACCACCCGTCAGGGGGTTAGCAATCAGCCCCAGCATTTT.

This clone was seen only a few times. The chain recombines TRBV7-2 with TRBJ2-7; perhaps TRBD2 as D (5 bases). V dropped 5 bases and J dropped 3 bases, with 17 bases sitting between them. This CDR3 has 15 amino acids. CDR1 is SGHTA, CDR2 FQGNSA, per germline. CDR3 in DNA: TGTGCCAGCAGCCCGCCCGCAGCGGTATTCTACGAGCAGTACTTC. This gives the protein CASSPPAAVFYEQYF.

The V and J genes are TRBV28 and TRBJ2-5; the D gene is possibly TRBD2 (7 bases). The V gene's germline CDR1 is MDHEN and CDR2 SYDVKM. The V end lost 5 bases, the J end lost 4 bases, and 20 bases lay between the germline ends. The CDR3 is 16 residues long. The CDR3 nucleotides are TGTGCCAGCAGTCCGGCCAGAGGGGGGGGTATAGAGACCCAGTACTTC. This encodes CASSPARGGGIETQYF.

The chain employs TRBV7-2 and TRBJ1-5; weak D call: TRBD1 (5 bases). The V gene's germline CDR1 is SGHTA and CDR2 FQGNSA. Between the trimmed V and J ends, which lost 3 bases and 7 bases, there was a span of 10 bases. The CDR3 totals 13 residues. DNA for the CDR3: TGTGCCAGCAGCTTGGGGGGACGCCAGCCCCAGCATTTT. Amino acids: CASSLGGRQPQHF.

The chain uses TRBV7-9 and TRBJ2-1; 9 nucleotides align to TRBD1. V dropped 7 bases and J dropped 5; count of bases not matched to a gene: 6. The CDR3 is made up of 14 amino acids. The V gene's germline CDR1 is SEHNR and CDR2 FQNEAQ (reference sequence). CDR3 DNA sequence: TGTGCCAGCAAACTGGGACAGGGTAACAATGAGCAGTTCTTC. This codes for CASKLGQGNNEQFF.

This chain uses TRBV5-1 with TRBJ1-2; D uncertain. The CDR3 has 13 residues. Germline lookup yields CDR1 SGHRS and CDR2 YFSETQ. V lost 1 base and J 4 bases, leaving 8 bases between the germline ends. This chain's CDR3 is CASSLIGSYGYTF. The CDR3 DNA reads as TGCGCCAGCAGCTTGATAGGGAGCTATGGCTACACCTTC. The entire variable domain, with the rest obtained from reference TRBV5-1 and TRBJ1-2, is as follows: KAGVTQTPRYLIKTRGQQVTLSCSPISGHRSVSWYQQTPGQGLQFLFEYFSETQRNKGNFPGRFSGRQFSNSRSEMNVSTLELGDSALYLCASSLIGSYGYTFGSGTRLTVV.